In this sample, the clone carrying this T cell receptor beta chain turned up many times. V shed 3 bases, J shed 1 base, and the junction held 6 bases outside the gene matches. The CDR3 has 15 amino acids. CDR1 and CDR2 (germline): SGHRS, YFSETQ. Unique molecular identifiers were used to barcode this TCRbeta library. TCRdb re-analysed the PCR reads in MiXCR, keeping a single row per CDR3 protein. The sample carries approximately 240,000 distinct CDR3 sequences, around 9.7% recorded once. The data were obtained in a study of T-cell reconstitution after alpha-beta-depleted transplantation in children. This material consisted of PBMCs from the stem cell graft donor, taken from the stem cell graft. The chain combines TRBV5-1 with TRBJ1-1, with TRBD1 identical over 7 bases. This sequence was found in a human donor who donated a stem cell graft to a child with SCID. The CDR3 spells CASSSSGTANTEAFF. The CDR3, as DNA: TGCGCCAGCAGCTCCTCCGGGACAGCGAACACTGAAGCTTTCTTT.